The 17 T cell receptor beta chains presented below share a single source sample, sequenced in a study of blood T cell repertoires in COVID-19. Assay used: immunoSEQ multiplex PCR; TCRdb lists only in-frame clones, some missing. The profile shows approximately 290,000 clones, approximately 90% of them singletons. The sample taken for sequencing was PBMCs or T cells enriched from blood (not recorded which). These receptors all come from a woman aged 30 to 39 who had recovered from COVID-19.

Only one count was recorded for this clone. In DNA form, the CDR3 reads TGCGCCAGCAGCCAATTACGGGGTCAGCCCCAGCATTTT. Translating gives CASSQLRGQPQHF. J is TRBJ1-5 and V is TRBV4-3; no clear D gene. This CDR3 region has 13 residues. Germline V gene sequence: CDR1 LGHNA, CDR2 YSLEER. The V end was cut by 2 bases, the J end by 6 bases, with 8 bases between.

The chain joins TRBV29-1 to TRBJ2-7; D perhaps matches TRBD1 (5 bases). V was shortened by 1 base and J by 0 bases, with 16 bases between the two germline ends. The CDR3 extends over 16 amino acids. CDR1 and CDR2 from the germline V gene are SQVTM and ANQGSEA. CDR3 DNA sequence: TGCAGCGTTGAAGGGGGCAGTCCCTACACCTCCTACGAGCAGTACTTC. As protein: CSVEGGSPYTSYEQYF.

The V and J genes are TRBV7-9 and TRBJ2-7; the D gene is possibly TRBD1 (5 bases). The CDR3 extends over 18 amino acids. Germline lookup yields CDR1 SEHNR and CDR2 FQNEAQ (reference sequence). V shed 1 base and J shed 0 bases, with 19 bases lying between them. CDR3 region: CASSLDNGLTAASYEQYF. CDR3 coding DNA: TGTGCCAGCAGCTTAGATAACGGTTTGACAGCCGCCTCCTACGAGCAGTACTTC.

V is TRBV14 and J is TRBJ1-5; 8 bases match TRBD1. The germline CDR1 and CDR2 sequences are SGHDN and FVKESK. V was clipped by 2 bases and J by 9 bases; unmatched bases: 9. The CDR3 runs 15 residues. The CDR3 region has the DNA TGTGCCAGCAGCCAAAACGGACAGGGTGATTGGCCCCAGCATTTT. It is translated as CASSQNGQGDWPQHF.

The V gene is TRBV10-3, the J gene TRBJ2-3, with TRBD2 matching 10 bases. Germline CDR1 is ENHRY and CDR2 is SYGVKD. This CDR3 has 16 amino acids. J lost 1 base, V lost 11 bases, and 12 bases had no gene match. CDR3 loop: CASKRLAGVRTDTQYF. DNA for the CDR3: TGTGCCTCAAAGAGGCTAGCGGGAGTACGCACAGATACGCAGTATTTT.

The CDR3 sequence: CAWSPRLAGIGELFF. The CDR3 nucleotides read TGTGCCTGGAGTCCGAGACTAGCGGGTATCGGGGAGCTGTTTTTT. The V and J genes are TRBV30 and TRBJ2-2, with 10 bases that match TRBD2. With V trimmed by 2 bases and J by 7 bases, 7 bases remained unmatched. The germline V gene has CDR1 GTSNPN and CDR2 SVGIG (reference sequence). The CDR3 extends over 15 amino acids.

The gene calls are TRBV28 and TRBJ1-5; no definite D call. CDR3 length equals 18 residues. Deletions cut 5 bases from V and 0 bases from J, with 20 bases between. The V gene's germline CDR1 is MDHEN and CDR2 SYDVKM. The CDR3 reads CASSTHLNRNYSNQPQHF. CDR3 DNA: TGTGCCAGCAGTACTCACCTCAACAGAAATTATAGCAATCAGCCCCAGCATTTT. The whole variable domain, filled in from reference TRBV28 and TRBJ1-5, reads DVKVTQSSRYLVKRTGEKVFLECVQDMDHENMFWYRQDPGLGLRLIYFSYDVKMKEKGDIPEGYSVSREKKERFSLILESASTNQTSMYLCASSTHLNRNYSNQPQHFGDGTRLSIL.

The chain recombines TRBV27 with TRBJ1-1; 10 bases are shared with TRBD1. Germline loops: CDR1 MNHEY, CDR2 SMNVEV (reference sequence). The CDR3 contains 17 residues. The trim removed 5 bases at V and 0 bases at J, leaving 9 bases unmatched. The CDR3 DNA reads TGTGCCAGCAGTCCCCTTGGACAGGGGGGAATGAACACTGAAGCTTTCTTT. This sequence encodes CASSPLGQGGMNTEAFF.

This chain uses TRBV9 with TRBJ2-2; 7 bases agree with TRBD1. CDR3 length: 15 amino acids. V was clipped by 2 bases and J by 2 bases; unmatched bases: 3. Germline loops: CDR1 SGDLS, CDR2 YYNGEE. The CDR3 coding sequence is TGTGCCAGCAGCGTTCGACAGGGAAACACCGGGGAGCTGTTTTTT. Its translation: CASSVRQGNTGELFF.

This clone was detected ten times or more. The rearrangement joins TRBV7-9 to TRBJ1-1; 7 bases are shared with TRBD1. The CDR3 contains 16 residues. Losses at the gene ends were 2 bases for V and 0 bases for J; bases not matched to a gene: 6. Germline CDR1 reads SEHNR; CDR2 reads FQNEAQ (reference sequence). Here the CDR3 reads CASSLRQGGMNTEAFF. The DNA of the CDR3 is TGTGCCAGCAGCTTACGACAGGGTGGGATGAACACTGAAGCTTTCTTT.

The chain employs TRBV7-3 and TRBJ2-3; 13 bases align to TRBD2. The CDR3 covers 18 residues. The germline gives CDR1 SGHTA, CDR2 FQGTGA. The V segment lost 2 bases and the J segment 0 bases; nucleotides outside the gene matches: 5. The CDR3 DNA reads as TGTGCCAGCAGCTTATACCCGGGACTAGCGGGGAGCACAGATACGCAGTATTTT. Residues: CASSLYPGLAGSTDTQYF.

V is TRBV5-1 and J is TRBJ2-1; D not resolved. Trimming took 0 bases from V and 8 from J, leaving 9 bases between them. The CDR3 is 13 residues long. Germline V gene lookup returns CDR1 SGHRS and CDR2 YFSETQ. CDR3 coding DNA: TGCGCCAGCAGCTTGGCCGTGGCGGATGAGCAGTTCTTC. This gives the protein CASSLAVADEQFF.

CDR3: CASSDFSGANVLTF. In nucleotides, the CDR3 is TGTGCCAGCAGTGACTTCTCTGGGGCCAACGTCCTGACTTTC. The chain combines TRBV25-1 with TRBJ2-6, with D hard to call. V dropped 3 bases and J dropped 0 bases, with 3 bases sitting between them. This CDR3 spans 14 amino acids. From germline, CDR1 is MGHDK and CDR2 SYGVNS.

This chain connects TRBV3-1 (or the pseudogene TRBV3-2) to TRBJ1-1, with D perhaps TRBD1 (5 bases). Per germline, CDR1 LGHDT and CDR2 YNNKEL (reference sequence). Trimming cost V 4 bases and J 5 bases, with 14 bases left between them. The CDR3 extends over 14 amino acids. The CDR3 reads CASSRAGGVTEAFF. DNA of the CDR3: TGTGCCAGCAGCCGTGCGGGAGGGGTAACTGAAGCTTTCTTT.

The V call is TRBV27, the J call TRBJ2-2; 15 nucleotides line up with TRBD2. The CDR3 spans 21 residues. CDR1 MNHEY and CDR2 SMNVEV come from the germline V gene (reference sequence). After removal of 4 bases from V and 5 bases from J, the junction contained 17 bases not matched to a gene. This chain's CDR3 is CASSYGSIGLAGGPRTGELFF. In nucleotides, the CDR3 is TGTGCCAGCAGTTATGGCTCAATTGGACTAGCGGGAGGGCCGCGAACCGGGGAGCTGTTTTTT.

The V call is TRBV4-3, the J call TRBJ1-2; 10 positions match TRBD1. The germline V gene has CDR1 LGHNA and CDR2 YSLEER. V lost 3 bases to trimming and J lost 0 bases; unmatched junction nucleotides: 10. The CDR3 loop spans 18 amino acids. CDR3 sequence reads: CASSHEGDRGLANYGYTF. The CDR3 nucleotides read TGCGCCAGCAGCCACGAGGGGGACAGGGGCCTTGCTAACTATGGCTACACCTTC.

The CDR3 reads CASRLVWGVGLKRGSSYNEQFF. CDR3 nucleotide sequence: TGTGCAAGTCGCTTAGTATGGGGGGTAGGGCTGAAGCGGGGTAGCTCCTACAATGAGCAGTTCTTC. The V call is TRBV12-2, the J call TRBJ2-1; TRBD2 reflects the table's D call only, with no check against the DNA. TRBV12-2 is listed as a pseudogene. The CDR3 runs 22 residues.